The entry that follows covers one T cell receptor beta chain sequence. The CDR3 consists of 15 residues. The junction had 9 bases not matched to a gene; V was cut back by 4 bases and J by 6 bases. Germline lookup yields CDR1 SGHNT and CDR2 YYREEE (reference sequence). This specimen belongs to a study of T cell changes during pregnancy in multiple sclerosis. Sequencing was performed with immunoSEQ multiplex PCR; in TCRdb, only in-frame clones are kept and a portion is missing. The sample contains over 70,000 clones, over 80% of which appear only once. The rearrangement links TRBV5-4 to TRBJ2-2, with 7 nucleotides matching TRBD2. The sequencing used peripheral blood, collected in the third trimester of pregnancy. The TCR was taken from a female donor in good health, enrolled as a control in a pregnancy study. Here the CDR3 reads CASSLGGEGPGELFF. In DNA form, the CDR3 reads TGTGCCAGCAGCCTGGGGGGGGAGGGCCCCGGGGAGCTGTTTTTT.